Detailed here is one TCR beta chain. Its antigen is undetermined. A second PCR of 7 to 11 cycles used a sample-barcoded 5' primer and a J-beta primer mix. TCRdb independently ran MiXCR on the 5' RACE reads; one entry per CDR3 protein. The data show around 1,500,000 distinct CDR3 sequences, 28% seen once. The sample belongs to a study of blood T cells in healthy people across ages. Regarding the study as a whole: Diversity was higher, and naive CD4+ cells more numerous, in long-lived donors than in aged donors. Older age coincided with a roughly linear decline in TCR beta diversity per million T cells. Changes seen in expanded clonotypes were possibly confounded by donor CMV status left unknown.

The donors, aged about 6 to 100, were healthy Caucasians from Russia. Sequencing was carried out using blood. The clonotype was recovered from a woman aged 30 to 39 in good health.

CDR3: CASSPKVAHEQYF. CDR3 DNA sequence: TGTGCCAGCAGCCCCAAGGTAGCCCACGAGCAGTACTTC. V and J are TRBV7-2 and TRBJ2-7, with D uncertain. Germline V CDR1 and CDR2: SGHTA, FQGNSA. Trimming stripped 5 bases from V and 5 bases from J, with 13 bases between. The length of the CDR3 is 13 residues.